The 16 T cell receptor beta chains reported below all come from one sample, sequenced in a study of T cell responses to AZD1222 COVID-19 vaccine. Libraries were prepared by immunoSEQ multiplex PCR; TCRdb keeps only in-frame clonotypes and omits some of them. Of about 94,000 clones listed, 88% are singletons. The material sequenced was peripheral blood, taken on day 0 of AZD1222 vaccination. The receptors originated from an adult in good health.

The gene calls are TRBV24-1 and TRBJ1-2, with TRBD1 matching 7 bases. J gave up 8 bases and V 1 base, and 9 bases lay outside the gene matches. Per germline, CDR1 KGHDR and CDR2 SFDVKD. The CDR3 is 15 residues long. CDR3 DNA: TGTGCCACCAGTGATTTTGCAGGGGGGATTTTCGGCTACACCTTC. Translated, it gives CATSDFAGGIFGYTF.

The chain uses TRBV11-3 and TRBJ2-3; TRBD1 aligns across 7 bases. The trim removed 1 base at V and 1 base at J, leaving 14 bases unmatched. The CDR3 covers 19 residues. Per germline, CDR1 SGHNT and CDR2 YENEEA. Here the CDR3 reads CASSLGLTGTGTGTDTQYF. CDR3 bases: TGTGCCAGCAGCTTAGGGTTGACAGGGACGGGCACAGGCACAGATACGCAGTATTTT. Variable domain in full (rest from reference TRBV11-3 and TRBJ2-3): EAGVVQSPRYKIIEKKQPVAFWCNPISGHNTLYWYLQNLGQGPELLIRYENEEAVDDSQLPKDRFSAERLKGVDSTLKIQPAELGDSAVYLCASSLGLTGTGTGTDTQYFGPGTRLTVL.

This rearrangement joins TRBV10-3 to TRBJ1-2; 9 bases line up with TRBD1. V trimming: 6 bases; J trimming: 8 bases; junction bases outside the gene matches: 7. Germline values: CDR1 ENHRY, CDR2 SYGVKD. The CDR3 runs 13 residues. The CDR3, as DNA: TGTGCCATCAGAATCACAGGGGGCAGGGGCTACACCTTC. Protein sequence: CAIRITGGRGYTF.

The chain joins TRBV29-1 to TRBJ2-7, with 8 bases identical to TRBD2. Germline CDR1 SQVTM, CDR2 ANQGSEA. The CDR3 totals 15 residues. With 5 bases clipped from V and 2 bases from J, the junction kept 11 bases outside the gene matches. The CDR3 DNA is TGCAGCGTTCAGTCCCGACTAGCGCCTACCTACGAGCAGTACTTC. Translated: CSVQSRLAPTYEQYF.

The chain employs TRBV9 and TRBJ1-2, with D unresolved. The CDR3 runs 16 residues. The germline CDR1 and CDR2 sequences are SGDLS and YYNGEE. Trimming took off 0 bases at V and 1 base at J, with 13 bases between the two ends. CDR3 bases: TGTGCCAGCAGCGTAGGATACGGGGAGAGTAACTATGGCTACACCTTC. Translation: CASSVGYGESNYGYTF.

The chain employs TRBV5-1 and TRBJ2-1; 7 nucleotides align to TRBD1. Germline-derived CDR1 and CDR2 are SGHRS and YFSETQ. The V and J ends lost 3 bases and 0 bases, in that order; junction bases with no gene match: 6. This CDR3 spans 16 amino acids. CDR3 coding DNA: TGCGCCAGCAGCTACAATCCAGGGGGCTCCTACAATGAGCAGTTCTTC. This codes for CASSYNPGGSYNEQFF.

This chain links TRBV7-9 with TRBJ1-5, with a possible D match to TRBD1 (6 bases). Between the trimmed V and J ends, which lost 4 bases and 2 bases, there was a span of 15 bases. CDR3 length: 16 residues. The germline V gene encodes CDR1 SEHNR and CDR2 FQNEAQ (reference sequence). The CDR3 region has the DNA TGTGCCAGCAGCTCCTCAGGGGCTTCACGCAATCAGCCCCAGCATTTT. Its protein is CASSSSGASRNQPQHF.

In DNA form, the CDR3 reads TGCGCCAGCAGTGACACAGGAATGAACACCGGGGAGCTGTTTTTT. It codes for CASSDTGMNTGELFF. V and J are TRBV10-2 and TRBJ2-2; TRBD1 might be the D (5 bases). V was cut by 3 bases and J by 1 base, with 9 bases left in between. CDR3 size: 15 residues. Germline loops: CDR1 WSHSY, CDR2 SAAADI.

The rearrangement links TRBV2 to TRBJ2-3; a possible D gene is TRBD2 (7 bases). The CDR3 covers 18 residues. CDR1 SNHLY and CDR2 FYNNEI come from the germline V gene. Trimming took off 4 bases at V and 4 bases at J, with 24 bases between the two ends. The DNA of the CDR3 is TGTGCCAGCAGTGCAAGCTGGCCGTGGGGGGGCGTCTCAGATACGCAGTATTTT. This translates into CASSASWPWGGVSDTQYF. The variable domain in full, completed from reference TRBV2 and TRBJ2-3, reads EPEVTQTPSHQVTQMGQEVILRCVPISNHLYFYWYRQILGQKVEFLVSFYNNEISEKSEIFDDQFSVERPDGSNFTLKIRSTKLEDSAMYFCASSASWPWGGVSDTQYFGPGTRLTVL.

This clone has a handful of counts. The rearrangement joins TRBV29-1 to TRBJ2-7; D assignment may be TRBD1 or TRBD2 (7 bases each). V shed 7 bases and J shed 3 bases, with 10 bases lying between them. Germline V gives CDR1 SQVTM, CDR2 ANQGSEA. The CDR3 covers 11 residues. The CDR3 region is CSAGGGYEQYF. Written as DNA, the CDR3 is TGCAGCGCAGGGGGGGGCTACGAGCAGTACTTC.

The rearrangement joins TRBV11-2 to TRBJ2-5; possible D gene TRBD2, 5 bases. CDR1 is SGHAT and CDR2 is FQNNGV in the germline V gene. The germline V and J ends were trimmed by 3 bases and 3 bases, with 17 bases remaining between them. The CDR3 is 16 amino acids. CDR3 amino acids: CASSLSRSRAKETQYF. Written as DNA, the CDR3 is TGTGCCAGCAGCTTGTCGAGGTCGAGGGCTAAAGAGACCCAGTACTTC.

The V call is TRBV11-2, the J call TRBJ2-3; D uncertain. The CDR3 consists of 12 residues. Germline V CDR1 and CDR2: SGHAT, FQNNGV. V gave up 0 bases and J gave up 4 bases, with 2 bases separating them. CDR3 DNA sequence: TGTGCCAGCAGCTTAGAGGCAGATACGCAGTATTTT. This encodes CASSLEADTQYF. The full variable domain, completed using reference TRBV11-2 and TRBJ2-3, is EAGVAQSPRYKIIEKRQSVAFWCNPISGHATLYWYQQILGQGPKLLIQFQNNGVVDDSQLPKDRFSAERLKGVDSTLKIQPAKLEDSAVYLCASSLEADTQYFGPGTRLTVL.

The sample holds a few counts of this clone. The V and J genes are TRBV19 and TRBJ2-5; possibly TRBD2 for D (6 bases). The CDR3 has 14 residues. Trimming removed 6 bases at V and 4 bases at J, with 15 bases between. Germline V gene data show CDR1 as LNHDA and CDR2 as SQIVND (reference sequence). The CDR3 loop is CASSRGGWGETQYF. The CDR3 nucleotides read TGTGCCAGTAGCCGCGGAGGGTGGGGAGAGACCCAGTACTTC.

This clone was seen only a few times. The chain couples TRBV2 to TRBJ1-5; D might be TRBD1 (5 bases). Per germline, CDR1 SNHLY and CDR2 FYNNEI. This CDR3 is built from 15 residues. V was pared by 8 bases and J by 4 bases, with 18 bases between. CDR3: CASGPGTGQNQPQHF. DNA of the CDR3: TGTGCCAGCGGTCCAGGGACCGGTCAAAATCAGCCCCAGCATTTT.

The chain has TRBV9 and TRBJ1-6; D gene unclear. The CDR3 is made up of 15 amino acids. Germline-derived CDR1 and CDR2 are SGDLS and YYNGEE. V dropped 0 bases and J dropped 0 bases, with 4 bases sitting between them. As DNA, the CDR3 is TGTGCCAGCAGCGTAGAGAGCTCCTATAATTCACCCCTCCACTTT. Residues: CASSVESSYNSPLHF. The full variable domain, completed using reference TRBV9 and TRBJ1-6, is DSGVTQTPKHLITATGQRVTLRCSPRSGDLSVYWYQQSLDQGLQFLIQYYNGEERAKGNILERFSAQQFPDLHSELNLSSLELGDSALYFCASSVESSYNSPLHFGNGTRLTVT.

In its sample, this clone was seen a few times. The chain recombines TRBV6-1 with TRBJ2-7, with a tentative D call TRBD1 (5 bases). Trimming cost V 4 bases and J 3 bases, with 19 bases left between them. CDR1 MNHNS and CDR2 SASEGT come from the germline V gene. This CDR3 has 16 residues. The CDR3 here is CASSASSVVQGYEQYF. CDR3 nucleotide sequence: TGTGCCAGCAGTGCGAGCTCGGTCGTGCAGGGCTACGAGCAGTACTTC.